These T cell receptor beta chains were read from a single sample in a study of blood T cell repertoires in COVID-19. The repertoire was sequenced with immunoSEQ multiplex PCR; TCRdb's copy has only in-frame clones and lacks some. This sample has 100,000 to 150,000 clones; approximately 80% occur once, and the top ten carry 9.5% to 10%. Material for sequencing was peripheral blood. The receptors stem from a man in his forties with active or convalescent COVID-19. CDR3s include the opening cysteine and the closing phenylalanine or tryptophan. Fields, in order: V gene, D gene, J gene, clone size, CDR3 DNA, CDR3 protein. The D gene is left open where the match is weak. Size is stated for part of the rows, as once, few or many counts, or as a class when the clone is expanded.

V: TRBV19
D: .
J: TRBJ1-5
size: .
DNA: TGTGCCAGTAGTGTGTCCGGGACTGATATCAGCCCCCAGCATTTT
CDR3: CASSVSGTDISPQHF

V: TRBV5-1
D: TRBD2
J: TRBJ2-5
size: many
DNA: TGCGCCAGCAGCTTGGATGGCGGGGGGCGGATAAAGACCCAGTACTTC
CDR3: CASSLDGGGRIKTQYF

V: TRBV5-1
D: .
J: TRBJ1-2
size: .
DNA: TGCGCCAGCAGCTTGTTGGAAAGGGGTAACTATGGCTACACCTTC
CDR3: CASSLLERGNYGYTF

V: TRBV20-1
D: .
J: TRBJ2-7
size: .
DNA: TGCAGTGCTAGACGGGAGTACGAGCAGTACTTC
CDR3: CSARREYEQYF

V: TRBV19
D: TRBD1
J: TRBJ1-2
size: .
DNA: TGTGCCAGTATTACCCGGGACAGCTATGGCTACACCTTC
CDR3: CASITRDSYGYTF

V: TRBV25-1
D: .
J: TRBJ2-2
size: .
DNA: TGTGCCAGCAGACAGACCTCAACAGGGTTCGGGGAGCTGTTTTTT
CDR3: CASRQTSTGFGELFF

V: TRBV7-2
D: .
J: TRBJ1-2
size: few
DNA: TGTGCCAGCAGCTTAGGTAGCGACGGCAGGTCCTATGGCTACACCTTC
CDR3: CASSLGSDGRSYGYTF

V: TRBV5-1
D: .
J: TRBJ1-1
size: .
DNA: TGCGCCAGCAGCTCACGGGGGAAGAACACTGAAGCTTTCTTT
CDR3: CASSSRGKNTEAFF

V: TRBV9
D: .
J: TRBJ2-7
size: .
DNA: TGTGCCAGCAGCGTGGGGATCACAGGGTCCTACGAGCAGTACTTC
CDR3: CASSVGITGSYEQYF

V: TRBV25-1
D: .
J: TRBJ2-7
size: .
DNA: TGTGCCAGCGCCCCCTGGAGGGGGGGCTACGAGCAGTACTTC
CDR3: CASAPWRGGYEQYF

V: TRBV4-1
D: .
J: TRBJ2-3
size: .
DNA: TGCGCCAGCAGCCAAGAAGATCGACTTATGGCGCAGTATTTT
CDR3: CASSQEDRLMAQYF

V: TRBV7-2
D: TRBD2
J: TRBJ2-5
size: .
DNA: TGTGCCAGCAGCTTAGAGGGAGGGCAAGAGACCCAGTACTTC
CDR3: CASSLEGGQETQYF

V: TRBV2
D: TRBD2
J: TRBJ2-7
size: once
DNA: TGTGCCAGCAGTGAAGTAAGGACTAGGGGCGAGCAGTACTTC
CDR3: CASSEVRTRGEQYF

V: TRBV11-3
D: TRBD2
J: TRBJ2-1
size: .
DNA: TGTGCCAGCAGCTTAGATGGGACTAGCAATGAGCAGTTCTTC
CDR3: CASSLDGTSNEQFF

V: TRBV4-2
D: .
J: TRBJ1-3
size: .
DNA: TGTGCAACAACGGAGGGTTACGGAAACACCATATATTTT
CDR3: CATTEGYGNTIYF

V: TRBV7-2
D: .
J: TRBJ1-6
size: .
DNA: TGTGCCAGCAGCTTACACGAGTACGCAGGGTTTAATTCACCCCTCCACTTT
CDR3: CASSLHEYAGFNSPLHF

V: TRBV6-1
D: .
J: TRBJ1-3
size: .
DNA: TGTGCCAGCAGTGAGGTGACAAACTCTGGAAACACCATATATTTT
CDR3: CASSEVTNSGNTIYF